Below, 30 T cell receptor beta chains from the same sample are listed, as sequenced in a study of beta chain features in type 1 diabetes. Antigens of these TCRs are unknown. Isolated RNA was reverse transcribed in full, so expressed TCRB transcripts were sequenced. Using immunoSEQ multiplex PCR, the repertoire was profiled, and TCRdb retains in-frame clones only, with some absent. The profile shows about 160,000 clones, 7.8% of them singletons. General study results and limits: Within each of all four CD4+ subsets, Type 1 diabetes patients had TCRB CDR3s that were moderately but significantly shorter.

Sequencing was carried out using central memory CD4+ T cells from blood. The receptors here all came from a middle-aged woman with type 1 diabetes.

There are a few counts of this clone. The chain uses TRBV18 and TRBJ2-6; 8 bases align to TRBD1. Germline V gene data show CDR1 as KGHSH and CDR2 as LQKENI. V lost 1 base, J lost 0 bases, and 8 bases stayed unmatched. The CDR3 has 19 residues. CDR3 bases: TGTGCCAGCTCACCACGGGTTCAGGGGGCCCTCTCTGGGGCCAACGTCCTGACTTTC. It codes for CASSPRVQGALSGANVLTF. The entire variable domain, with the rest obtained from reference TRBV18 and TRBJ2-6, is as follows: NAGVMQNPRHLVRRRGQEARLRCSPMKGHSHVYWYRQLPEEGLKFMVYLQKENIIDESGMPKERFSAEFPKEGPSILRIQQVVRGDSAAYFCASSPRVQGALSGANVLTFGAGSRLTVL.

This clone was recorded a few times. The J gene is TRBJ1-2, the V gene TRBV6-6; tentatively, D is TRBD1 (5 bases). CDR1 MNHNY and CDR2 SVGAGI come from the germline V gene (reference sequence). V gave up 8 bases and J gave up 8 bases, with 18 bases separating them. This CDR3 region has 13 residues. The CDR3 loop reads CASLRRGVEGYTF. CDR3 DNA sequence: TGTGCCAGCCTCAGGAGGGGAGTCGAAGGCTACACCTTC.

Concerning this clone itself: Other nucleotide sequences in the sample specify the same CDR3. This rearrangement joins TRBV29-1 to TRBJ2-5; 7 bases are shared with TRBD1. With 4 bases clipped from V and 5 bases from J, the junction kept 4 bases outside the gene matches. The germline V gene encodes CDR1 SQVTM and CDR2 ANQGSEA. The CDR3 covers 12 residues. The CDR3 sequence: CSVGQGGETQYF. Here the CDR3 DNA reads TGCAGCGTTGGACAGGGCGGGGAGACCCAGTACTTC. The full variable domain, its missing parts supplied by reference TRBV29-1 and TRBJ2-5, is SAVISQKPSRDICQRGTSLTIQCQVDSQVTMMFWYRQQPGQSLTLIATANQGSEATYESGFVIDKFPISRPNLTFSTLTVSNMSPEDSSIYLCSVGQGGETQYFGPGTRLLVL.

The chain is built from TRBV7-2 and TRBJ1-1; D is unclear. From germline, CDR1 is SGHTA and CDR2 FQGNSA. CDR3 length: 14 amino acids. V lost 1 base and J 3 bases, leaving 9 bases between the germline ends. The DNA for the CDR3 is TGTGCCAGCAGCTTAGAGCGGGGTTACACTGAAGCTTTCTTT. Translation gives CASSLERGYTEAFF.

This clone turned up a few times. V usage is TRBV28 and J usage is TRBJ1-3; 7 positions match TRBD1. V gave up 6 bases and J gave up 4 bases; unmatched junction bases: 9. The length of the CDR3 is 15 residues. CDR1 is MDHEN and CDR2 is SYDVKM in the germline V gene. In DNA, the CDR3 is TGTGCCAGCAGGGGCCGGGACAGCTCAGGAAACACCATATATTTT. Protein sequence: CASRGRDSSGNTIYF.

The chain links TRBV30 to TRBJ2-2, with TRBD2 as a possible D gene (5 bases). CDR1 is GTSNPN, CDR2 SVGIG, per germline (reference sequence). The CDR3 contains 12 residues. V gave up 5 bases and J gave up 7 bases, with 11 bases separating them. CDR3: CAWSPGVGELFF. CDR3 in DNA: TGTGCCTGGTCGCCCGGGGTCGGGGAGCTGTTTTTT.

The chain carries TRBV5-4 and TRBJ1-5; D may be TRBD1 (5 bases). This CDR3 region has 15 residues. Trimming cost V 0 bases and J 6 bases, with 13 bases left between them. The germline CDR1 and CDR2 sequences are SGHNT and YYREEE (reference sequence). The CDR3 is CASSLDGGGAQPQHF. The DNA of the CDR3 is TGTGCCAGCAGCTTGGATGGCGGGGGAGCTCAGCCCCAGCATTTT.

On this clone itself: Its ends do not fully match the called genes, so a read error is possible. The chain links TRBV7-2 to TRBJ1-2; perhaps TRBD1 as D (5 bases). The CDR3 is made up of 15 amino acids. Germline V gene data show CDR1 as SGHTA and CDR2 as FQGNSA. This CDR3 reads CASSQEYPGNYGYTF. The CDR3 nucleotides are TGCGCCAGCAGCCAAGAATATCCAGGGAACTATGGCTACACCTTC.

The chain links TRBV2 to TRBJ1-2; the match to TRBD1 covers 10 bases. CDR1 SNHLY and CDR2 FYNNEI come from the germline V gene. J gave up 4 bases and V 6 bases, and 5 bases lay outside the gene matches. The CDR3 runs 14 residues. The CDR3 reads CASRKTGGGYGYTF. As DNA, the CDR3 is TGTGCCAGCAGGAAGACAGGGGGCGGCTATGGCTACACCTTC.

This clone came up a few times. The V gene is TRBV2, the J gene TRBJ1-2; TRBD1 is a possible D gene (5 bases). Trimming cost V 2 bases and J 9 bases, with 13 bases left between them. Germline CDR1 reads SNHLY; CDR2 reads FYNNEI. The CDR3 is 13 residues long. The CDR3 loop reads CASSEQGQNSYTF. CDR3 in DNA: TGTGCCAGCAGTGAACAGGGCCAGAATAGCTACACCTTC. The full variable domain, its missing parts supplied by reference TRBV2 and TRBJ1-2, is EPEVTQTPSHQVTQMGQEVILRCVPISNHLYFYWYRQILGQKVEFLVSFYNNEISEKSEIFDDQFSVERPDGSNFTLKIRSTKLEDSAMYFCASSEQGQNSYTFGSGTRLTVV.

This clone was seen a few times. The J gene is TRBJ2-6, the V gene TRBV27; possible D gene TRBD2, 5 bases. The V gene lost 2 bases and the J gene lost 2 bases, with 13 bases spanning the gap. Germline V gene data show CDR1 as MNHEY and CDR2 as SMNVEV (reference sequence). The CDR3 has 17 residues. Here the CDR3 reads CASSLEPGWAGANVLTF. The CDR3 coding sequence is TGTGCCAGCAGTTTAGAGCCGGGGTGGGCTGGGGCCAACGTCCTGACTTTC.

The CDR3 loop is CASSLGLAGYYEQYF. The CDR3 nucleotides read TGTGCCAGCAGCTTAGGACTAGCGGGCTACTACGAGCAGTACTTC. This chain links TRBV7-8 with TRBJ2-7; 10 bases are a match to TRBD2. The germline CDR1 and CDR2 sequences are SGHVS and FQNEAQ. V lost 1 base to trimming and J lost 3 bases; unmatched junction nucleotides: 3. This CDR3 comprises 15 residues.

This clone was seen a handful of times. The chain carries TRBV2 and TRBJ2-3; perhaps TRBD1 as D (7 bases). The CDR3 sequence is 15 residues long. CDR1 and CDR2 from the germline V gene are SNHLY and FYNNEI. The V and J ends lost 4 bases and 2 bases respectively, with 13 bases between them. CDR3 loop: CASSGAGQITDTQYF. The CDR3 region has the DNA TGTGCCAGCAGTGGGGCGGGACAGATCACAGATACGCAGTATTTT.

This clone was observed a handful of times. The chain recombines TRBV9 with TRBJ1-1, with D maybe TRBD1 (5 bases). Germline values: CDR1 SGDLS, CDR2 YYNGEE. The CDR3 length is 14 residues. Trimming removed 7 bases from V and 0 bases from J, with 13 bases in between. The CDR3 sequence: CASGRGPLNTEAFF. The CDR3 DNA sequence: TGTGCCAGCGGGCGGGGCCCCTTGAACACTGAAGCTTTCTTT.

This clone has only a few counts. The V gene is TRBV7-2, the J gene TRBJ2-1; 9 bases fit TRBD2. Trimming at V came to 5 bases and at J to 8 bases, leaving 4 bases not matched to a gene. CDR3 length equals 13 residues. Germline CDR1 reads SGHTA; CDR2 reads FQGNSA. CDR3 DNA: TGTGCCAGCAGCCGTAGCGGGAGTGATGAGCAGTTCTTC. It encodes CASSRSGSDEQFF. The whole variable domain, remainder taken from reference TRBV7-2 and TRBJ2-1, is GAGVSQSPSNKVTEKGKDVELRCDPISGHTALYWYRQSLGQGLEFLIYFQGNSAPDKSGLPSDRFSAERTGGSVSTLTIQRTQQEDSAVYLCASSRSGSDEQFFGPGTRLTVL.

There are a few counts of this clone. The sample contains more than one DNA sequence encoding this CDR3. The genes are TRBV5-1 and TRBJ1-2, with a weak D call TRBD1 (5 bases). In germline, CDR1 is SGHRS, CDR2 YFSETQ. The CDR3 totals 13 residues. V gave up 0 bases and J gave up 2 bases, with 5 bases separating them. This CDR3 is CASSLDRNYGYTF. The CDR3 bases are TGCGCCAGCAGCTTGGACAGGAACTATGGCTACACCTTC.

CDR3 in amino acids: CASSLQRVAYEQYF. The CDR3 nucleotides are TGTGCCAGCAGCTTACAGCGAGTTGCCTACGAGCAGTACTTC. This chain links TRBV7-2 with TRBJ2-7; no definite D call. V dropped 2 bases and J dropped 2 bases, with 10 bases sitting between them. CDR3 length: 14 amino acids. Germline CDR1 reads SGHTA; CDR2 reads FQGNSA.

The chain joins TRBV9 to TRBJ1-4; maybe TRBD1 (5 bases). The germline CDR1 and CDR2 sequences are SGDLS and YYNGEE. The germline V and J ends were trimmed by 0 bases and 4 bases, with 7 bases remaining between them. CDR3 size: 14 residues. This chain's CDR3 is CASSVGQLNEKLFF. CDR3 bases: TGTGCCAGCAGCGTAGGACAGCTTAATGAAAAACTGTTTTTT.

This clone has just a few counts. The genes are TRBV2 and TRBJ1-2; 7 bases line up with TRBD1. Germline V lookup: CDR1 SNHLY, CDR2 FYNNEI. The CDR3 totals 13 residues. The trim removed 6 bases at V and 5 bases at J, leaving 6 bases unmatched. CDR3 loop: CASRIQGRYGYTF. The CDR3 bases are TGTGCCAGCAGGATACAGGGGAGGTATGGCTACACCTTC.

The chain employs TRBV4-3 and TRBJ1-2; maybe TRBD1 (6 bases). The CDR3 totals 13 residues. In germline, CDR1 is LGHNA, CDR2 YSLEER. Deletions cut 0 bases from V and 6 bases from J, with 8 bases between. The CDR3 region is CASSQETGNGYTF. CDR3 nucleotide sequence: TGCGCCAGCAGCCAAGAAACAGGGAATGGCTACACCTTC.

This clone showed up just a few times. The V gene is TRBV29-1, the J gene TRBJ2-7; 8 nucleotides agree with TRBD1. This CDR3 is 13 amino acids long. The germline V gene has CDR1 SQVTM and CDR2 ANQGSEA. V lost 5 bases and J lost 6; bases outside the gene matches: 9. The CDR3 DNA sequence: TGCAGCGTTCTTTGGACAGGGTTGGGCGAGCAGTACTTC. Translated, it gives CSVLWTGLGEQYF.

The V gene is TRBV11-3, the J gene TRBJ2-1; D remains ambiguous. V lost 0 bases to trimming and J lost 7 bases, with 7 bases between them. This CDR3 has 13 amino acids. Germline lookup yields CDR1 SGHNT and CDR2 YENEEA. CDR3 protein: CASSLDWANEQFF. In DNA, the CDR3 is TGTGCCAGCAGCTTAGATTGGGCTAATGAGCAGTTCTTC.

The rearrangement uses TRBV5-1 and TRBJ1-5, with a weak D call TRBD1 (5 bases). The CDR3 has 13 residues. CDR1 is SGHRS and CDR2 is YFSETQ in the germline V gene. The V end lost 6 bases, the J end lost 4 bases, and 11 bases lay between the germline ends. The CDR3 nucleotides are TGCGCCAGCATGGAGGGGCCTAATCAGCCCCAGCATTTT. As protein: CASMEGPNQPQHF.

The chain employs TRBV19 and TRBJ1-5; TRBD1 matches at 9 bases. The V segment lost 7 bases and the J segment 2 bases; nucleotides outside the gene matches: 6. CDR3 length equals 15 residues. The germline gives CDR1 LNHDA, CDR2 SQIVND (reference sequence). CDR3 sequence reads: CASTPQGAGNQPQHF. The CDR3 nucleotides are TGTGCCAGTACTCCACAGGGGGCGGGCAATCAGCCCCAGCATTTT.

The CDR3 coding sequence is TGCGCCAGCAGCTTGCAACAGGCGAACACCGGGGAGCTGTTTTTT. Protein: CASSLQQANTGELFF. This chain connects TRBV5-1 to TRBJ2-2, with D possibly TRBD1 on 5 matching bases. Between the trimmed V and J ends, which lost 1 base and 0 bases, there was a span of 7 bases. Germline CDR1 is SGHRS and CDR2 is YFSETQ. The CDR3 sequence is 15 residues long. The entire variable domain, with the rest obtained from reference TRBV5-1 and TRBJ2-2, is as follows: KAGVTQTPRYLIKTRGQQVTLSCSPISGHRSVSWYQQTPGQGLQFLFEYFSETQRNKGNFPGRFSGRQFSNSRSEMNVSTLELGDSALYLCASSLQQANTGELFFGEGSRLTVL.

The rearrangement uses TRBV30 and TRBJ2-7; TRBD2 matches at 7 bases. This CDR3 has 11 residues. The germline gives CDR1 GTSNPN, CDR2 SVGIG (reference sequence). The ends lost 3 bases at V and 6 bases at J; junction bases unmatched: 2. CDR3 region: CAWSERGEQYF. CDR3 nucleotides: TGTGCCTGGAGCGAGCGGGGCGAGCAGTACTTC. Full variable domain (outside the CDR3, taken from reference TRBV30 and TRBJ2-7): SQTIHQWPATLVQPVGSPLSLECTVEGTSNPNLYWYRQAAGRGLQLLFYSVGIGQISSEVPQNLSASRPQDRQFILSSKKLLLSDSGFYLCAWSERGEQYFGPGTRLTVT.

The chain is built from TRBV5-4 and TRBJ1-1, with 9 nucleotides matching TRBD1. The germline gives CDR1 SGHNT, CDR2 YYREEE (reference sequence). The V and J ends lost 5 bases and 5 bases, in that order; junction bases with no gene match: 7. The CDR3 loop spans 14 amino acids. CDR3 protein: CASSAQGARTEAFF. The CDR3 nucleotides read TGTGCCAGCAGTGCACAGGGGGCTAGGACTGAAGCTTTCTTT.

The chain employs TRBV7-3 and TRBJ2-3; 8 nucleotides match TRBD2. Germline CDR1 is SGHTA and CDR2 is FQGTGA. This CDR3 has 15 residues. After removal of 5 bases from V and 4 bases from J, the junction contained 8 bases not matched to a gene. The CDR3: CASSDGRGVSDTQYF. CDR3 bases: TGTGCCAGCAGCGACGGGCGGGGGGTATCAGATACGCAGTATTTT.

This clone has a count of ten or more. The chain combines TRBV9 with TRBJ2-3; weak D call: TRBD2 (5 bases). Germline V CDR1 and CDR2: SGDLS, YYNGEE. Trimming pared 3 bases from V and 5 bases from J, leaving 13 bases between. The CDR3 extends over 14 amino acids. The CDR3 sequence: CASSGSSRGDTQYF. CDR3 sequence (DNA): TGTGCCAGCAGCGGATCCAGTCGGGGAGATACGCAGTATTTT.

This chain uses TRBV7-8 with TRBJ2-4, with 7 bases identical to TRBD2. CDR3 length: 12 residues. Germline CDR1 SGHVS, CDR2 FQNEAQ. The V segment lost 1 base and the J segment 13 bases; nucleotides outside the gene matches: 4. The CDR3, as DNA: TGTGCCAGCAGCTTAGGGGAGGGGATGCAGTACTTC. This translates into CASSLGEGMQYF.